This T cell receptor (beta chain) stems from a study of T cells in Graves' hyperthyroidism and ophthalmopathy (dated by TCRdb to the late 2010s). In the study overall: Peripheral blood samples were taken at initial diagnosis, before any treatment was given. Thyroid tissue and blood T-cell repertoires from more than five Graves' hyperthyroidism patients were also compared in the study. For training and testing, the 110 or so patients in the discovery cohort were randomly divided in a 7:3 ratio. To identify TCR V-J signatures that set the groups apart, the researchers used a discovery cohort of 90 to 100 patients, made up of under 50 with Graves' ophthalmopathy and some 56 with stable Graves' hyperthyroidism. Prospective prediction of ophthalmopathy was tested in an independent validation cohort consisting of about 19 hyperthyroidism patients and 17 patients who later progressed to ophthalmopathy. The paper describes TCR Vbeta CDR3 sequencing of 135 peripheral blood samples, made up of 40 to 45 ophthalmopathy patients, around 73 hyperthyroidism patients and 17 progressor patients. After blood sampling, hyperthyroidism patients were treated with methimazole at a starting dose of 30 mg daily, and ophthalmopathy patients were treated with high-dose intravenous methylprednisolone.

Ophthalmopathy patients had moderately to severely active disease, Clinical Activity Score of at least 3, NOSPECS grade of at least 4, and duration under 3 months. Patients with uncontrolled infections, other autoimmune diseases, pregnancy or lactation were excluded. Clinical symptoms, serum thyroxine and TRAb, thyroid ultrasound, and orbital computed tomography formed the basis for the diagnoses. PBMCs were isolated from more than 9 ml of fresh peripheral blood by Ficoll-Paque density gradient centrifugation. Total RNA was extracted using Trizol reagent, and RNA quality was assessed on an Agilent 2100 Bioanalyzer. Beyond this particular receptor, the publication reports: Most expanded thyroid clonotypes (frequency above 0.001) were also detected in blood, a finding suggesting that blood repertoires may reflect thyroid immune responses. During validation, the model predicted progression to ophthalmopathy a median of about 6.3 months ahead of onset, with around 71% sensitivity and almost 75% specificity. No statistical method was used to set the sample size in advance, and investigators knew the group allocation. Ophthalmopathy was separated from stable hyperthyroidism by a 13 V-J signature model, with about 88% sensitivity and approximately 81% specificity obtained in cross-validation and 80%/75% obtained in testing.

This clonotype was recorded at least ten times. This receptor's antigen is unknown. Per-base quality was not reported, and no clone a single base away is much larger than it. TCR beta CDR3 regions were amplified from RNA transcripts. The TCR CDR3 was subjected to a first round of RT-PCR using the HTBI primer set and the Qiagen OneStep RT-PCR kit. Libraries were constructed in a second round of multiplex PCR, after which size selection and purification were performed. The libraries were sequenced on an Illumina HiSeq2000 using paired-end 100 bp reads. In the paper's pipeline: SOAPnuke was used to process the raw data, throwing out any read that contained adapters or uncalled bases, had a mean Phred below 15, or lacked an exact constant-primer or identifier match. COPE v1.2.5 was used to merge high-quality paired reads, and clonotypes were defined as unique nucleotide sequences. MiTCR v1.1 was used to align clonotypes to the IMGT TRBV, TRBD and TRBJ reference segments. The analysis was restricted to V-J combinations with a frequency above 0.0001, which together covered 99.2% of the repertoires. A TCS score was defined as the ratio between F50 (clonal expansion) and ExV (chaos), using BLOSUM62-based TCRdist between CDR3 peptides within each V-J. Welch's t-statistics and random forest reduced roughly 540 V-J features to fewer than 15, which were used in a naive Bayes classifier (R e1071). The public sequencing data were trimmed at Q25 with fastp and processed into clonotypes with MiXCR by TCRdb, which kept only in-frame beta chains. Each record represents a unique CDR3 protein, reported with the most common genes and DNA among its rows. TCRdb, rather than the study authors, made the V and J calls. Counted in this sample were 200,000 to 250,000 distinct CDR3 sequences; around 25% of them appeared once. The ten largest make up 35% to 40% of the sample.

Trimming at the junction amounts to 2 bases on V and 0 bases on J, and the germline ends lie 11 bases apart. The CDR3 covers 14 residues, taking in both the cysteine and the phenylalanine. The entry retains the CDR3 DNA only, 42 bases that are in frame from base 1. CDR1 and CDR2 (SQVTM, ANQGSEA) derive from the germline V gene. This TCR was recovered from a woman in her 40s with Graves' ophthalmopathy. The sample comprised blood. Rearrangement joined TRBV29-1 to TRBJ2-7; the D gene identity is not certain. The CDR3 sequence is CSVEFPLSSYEQYF. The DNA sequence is TGCAGCGTTGAATTCCCATTGAGCTCCTACGAGCAGTACTTC.